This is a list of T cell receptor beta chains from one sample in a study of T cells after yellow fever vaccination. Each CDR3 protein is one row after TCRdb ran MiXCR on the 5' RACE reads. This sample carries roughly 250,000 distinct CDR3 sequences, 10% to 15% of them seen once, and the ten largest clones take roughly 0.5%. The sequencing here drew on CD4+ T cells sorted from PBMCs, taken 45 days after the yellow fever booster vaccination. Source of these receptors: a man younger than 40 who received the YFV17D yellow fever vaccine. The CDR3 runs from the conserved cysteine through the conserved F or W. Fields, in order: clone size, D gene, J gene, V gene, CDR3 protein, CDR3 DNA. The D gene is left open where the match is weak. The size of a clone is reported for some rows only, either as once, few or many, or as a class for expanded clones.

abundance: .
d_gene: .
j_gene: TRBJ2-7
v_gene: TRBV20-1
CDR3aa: CSARARPDWEQYF
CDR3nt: TGCAGTGCTAGAGCCAGACCAGATTGGGAGCAGTACTTC

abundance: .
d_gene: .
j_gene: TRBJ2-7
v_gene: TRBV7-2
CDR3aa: CASSLGQTSYEQYF
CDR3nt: TGTGCCAGCAGCTTGGGGCAGACATCCTACGAGCAGTACTTC

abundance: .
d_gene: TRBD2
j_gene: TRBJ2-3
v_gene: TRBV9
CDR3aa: CASSAPREGAVPDTQYF
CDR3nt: TGTGCCAGCAGCGCCCCCCGGGAGGGAGCAGTACCAGATACGCAGTATTTT

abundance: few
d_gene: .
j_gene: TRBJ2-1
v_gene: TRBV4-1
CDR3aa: CASSQDTGFEQFF
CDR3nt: TGCGCCAGCAGCCAAGACACAGGGTTTGAGCAGTTCTTC

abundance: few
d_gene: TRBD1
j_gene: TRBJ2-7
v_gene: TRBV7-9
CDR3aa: CAVRGDSAYEQYF
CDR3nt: TGTGCCGTAAGAGGGGACAGCGCCTACGAGCAGTACTTC

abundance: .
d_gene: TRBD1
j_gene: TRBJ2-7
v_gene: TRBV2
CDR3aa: CASGRQGAQEQYF
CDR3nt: TGTGCCAGCGGGAGACAGGGGGCCCAGGAGCAGTACTTC

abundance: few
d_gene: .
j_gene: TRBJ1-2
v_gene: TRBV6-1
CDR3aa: CASSPGIGQNYGYTF
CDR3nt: TGTGCCAGCAGCCCCGGAATCGGACAGAACTATGGCTACACCTTC

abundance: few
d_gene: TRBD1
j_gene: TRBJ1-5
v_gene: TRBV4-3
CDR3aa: CASSRDRGGDQPQHF
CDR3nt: TGCGCCAGCAGCCGGGACAGGGGCGGTGATCAGCCCCAGCATTTT

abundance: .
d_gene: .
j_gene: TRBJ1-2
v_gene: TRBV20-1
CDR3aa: CSARARAGIKDGYTF
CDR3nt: TGCAGTGCTAGAGCTCGGGCTGGGATTAAGGATGGCTACACCTTC

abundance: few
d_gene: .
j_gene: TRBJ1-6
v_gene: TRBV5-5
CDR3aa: CASSFVTADSPLHF
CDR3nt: TGTGCCAGCAGCTTCGTGACAGCCGATTCACCCCTCCACTTT

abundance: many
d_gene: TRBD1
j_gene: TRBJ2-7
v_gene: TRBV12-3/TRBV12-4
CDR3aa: CASSFLRDRGHEQYF
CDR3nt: TGTGCCAGCAGTTTCCTCCGGGACAGGGGCCACGAGCAGTACTTC

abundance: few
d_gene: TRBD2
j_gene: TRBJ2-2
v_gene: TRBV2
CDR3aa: CASLAGGKTGELFF
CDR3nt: TGTGCCAGCTTAGCGGGAGGAAAAACCGGGGAGCTGTTTTTT

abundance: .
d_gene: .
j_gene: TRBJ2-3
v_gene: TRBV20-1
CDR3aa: CSAKPITDTQYF
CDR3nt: TGCAGTGCTAAGCCGATCACAGATACGCAGTATTTT

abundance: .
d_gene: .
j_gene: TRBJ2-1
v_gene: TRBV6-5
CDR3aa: CASTSRDEQFF
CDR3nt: TGTGCCAGCACCTCAAGGGATGAGCAGTTCTTC

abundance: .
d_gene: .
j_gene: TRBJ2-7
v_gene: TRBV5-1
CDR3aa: CASSLVSGPYEQYF
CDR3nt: TGCGCCAGCAGCTTGGTGTCAGGACCCTACGAGCAGTACTTC

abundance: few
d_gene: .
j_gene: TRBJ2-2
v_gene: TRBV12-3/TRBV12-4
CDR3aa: CASSGGTGPAGELFF
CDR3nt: TGTGCCAGCAGTGGAGGAACAGGACCGGCCGGGGAGCTGTTTTTT

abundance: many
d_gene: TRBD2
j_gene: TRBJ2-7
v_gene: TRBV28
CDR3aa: CASSGLAYEQYF
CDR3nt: TGTGCCAGTTCGGGACTAGCCTACGAGCAGTACTTC

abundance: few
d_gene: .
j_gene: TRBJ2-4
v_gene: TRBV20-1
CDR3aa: CSARVGQLAKNIQYF
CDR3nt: TGCAGTGCTAGAGTCGGACAGTTAGCCAAAAACATTCAGTACTTC

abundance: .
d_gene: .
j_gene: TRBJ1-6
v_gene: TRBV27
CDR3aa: CASSFWGNSPLHF
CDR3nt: TGTGCCAGCAGTTTCTGGGGTAATTCACCCCTCCACTTT

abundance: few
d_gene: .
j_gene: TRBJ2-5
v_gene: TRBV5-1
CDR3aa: CASSPGPSETQYF
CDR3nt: TGCGCCAGCAGCCCGGGCCCGTCGGAGACCCAGTACTTC

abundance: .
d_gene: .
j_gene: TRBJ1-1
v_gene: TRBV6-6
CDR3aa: CASSYSEISEAFF
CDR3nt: TGTGCCAGCAGTTACTCGGAGATTTCTGAAGCTTTCTTT

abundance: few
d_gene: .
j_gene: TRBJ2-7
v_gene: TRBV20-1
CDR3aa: CSAREGAREQYF
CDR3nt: TGCAGTGCTAGAGAGGGGGCCAGAGAGCAGTACTTC

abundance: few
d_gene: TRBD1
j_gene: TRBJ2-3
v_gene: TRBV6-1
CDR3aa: CASSWNRGSTDTQYF
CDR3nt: TGTGCCAGCAGCTGGAACAGGGGGAGCACAGATACGCAGTATTTT

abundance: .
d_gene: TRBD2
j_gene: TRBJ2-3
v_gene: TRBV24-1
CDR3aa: CATSDPPWASGSGTQYF
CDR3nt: TGTGCCACCAGTGACCCCCCGTGGGCTAGCGGGAGTGGCACGCAGTATTTT

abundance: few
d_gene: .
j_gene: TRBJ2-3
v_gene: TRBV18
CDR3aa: CASSPRGARTDTQYF
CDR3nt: TGTGCCAGCTCACCCAGGGGCGCAAGGACAGATACGCAGTATTTT

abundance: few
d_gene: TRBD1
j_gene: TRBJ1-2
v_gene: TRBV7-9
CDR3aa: CASSLGGTGSGYTF
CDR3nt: TGTGCCAGCAGCTTAGGCGGGACAGGCTCTGGCTACACCTTC

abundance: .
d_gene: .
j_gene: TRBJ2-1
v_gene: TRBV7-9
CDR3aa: CASSLAGVLNEQFF
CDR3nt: TGTGCCAGCAGCTTAGCGGGAGTTCTAAATGAGCAGTTCTTC

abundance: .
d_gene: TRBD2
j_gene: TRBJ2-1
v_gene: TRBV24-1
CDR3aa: CATGRLAGNNEQFF
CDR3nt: TGTGCCACAGGGCGACTAGCGGGGAACAATGAGCAGTTCTTC

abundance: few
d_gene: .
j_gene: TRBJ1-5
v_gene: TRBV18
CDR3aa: CASSPESSNQPQHF
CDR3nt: TGTGCCAGCTCACCAGAGAGCAGCAATCAGCCCCAGCATTTT

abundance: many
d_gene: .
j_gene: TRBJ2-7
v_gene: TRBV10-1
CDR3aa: CASSESGSYEQYF
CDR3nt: TGCGCCAGCAGTGAGTCGGGCTCCTACGAGCAGTACTTC

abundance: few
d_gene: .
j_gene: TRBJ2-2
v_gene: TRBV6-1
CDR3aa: CASRIDGARVYTGELFF
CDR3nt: TGTGCCAGCAGGATTGACGGAGCCCGGGTTTACACCGGGGAGCTGTTTTTT

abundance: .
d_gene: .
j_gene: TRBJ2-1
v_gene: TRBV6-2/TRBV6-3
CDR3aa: CASFQGQSAYNEQFF
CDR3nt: TGTGCCAGCTTTCAGGGTCAGTCGGCGTACAATGAGCAGTTCTTC

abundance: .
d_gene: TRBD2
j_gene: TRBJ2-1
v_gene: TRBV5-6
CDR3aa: CASSLAGGRGNEQFF
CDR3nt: TGTGCCAGCAGCTTGGCCGGGGGGAGGGGAAATGAGCAGTTCTTC

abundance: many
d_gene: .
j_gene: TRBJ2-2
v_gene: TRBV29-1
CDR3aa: CSVDRGAGELFF
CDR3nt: TGCAGCGTTGACAGGGGGGCGGGGGAGCTGTTTTTT

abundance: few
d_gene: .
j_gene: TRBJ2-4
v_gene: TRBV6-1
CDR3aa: CASRDSLAKNIQYF
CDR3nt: TGTGCCAGCAGAGACAGTTTAGCCAAAAACATTCAGTACTTC

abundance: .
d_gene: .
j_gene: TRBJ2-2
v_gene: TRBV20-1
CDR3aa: CSATPKTGELFF
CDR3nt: TGCAGTGCTACACCTAAAACCGGGGAGCTGTTTTTT

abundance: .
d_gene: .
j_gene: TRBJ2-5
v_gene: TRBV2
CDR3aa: CASSPSLAGQETQYF
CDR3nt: TGTGCCAGCAGTCCGTCGTTGGCGGGACAAGAGACCCAGTACTTC

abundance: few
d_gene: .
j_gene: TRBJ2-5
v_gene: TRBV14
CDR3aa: CASNLPGRKETQYF
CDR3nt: TGTGCCAGCAACCTTCCCGGGCGTAAAGAGACCCAGTACTTC

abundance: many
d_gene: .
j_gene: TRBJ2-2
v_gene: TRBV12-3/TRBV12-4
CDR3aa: CASTRQTDGELFF
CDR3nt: TGTGCCAGCACCCGACAGACCGACGGGGAGCTGTTTTTT

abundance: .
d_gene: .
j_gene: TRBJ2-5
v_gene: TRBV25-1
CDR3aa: CASSESTQETQYF
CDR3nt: TGTGCCAGCAGTGAATCAACGCAAGAGACCCAGTACTTC